The 22 T cell receptor beta chains presented below share a single source sample, sequenced in a study of blood T cell repertoires in COVID-19. Profiled with immunoSEQ multiplex PCR; TCRdb holds only in-frame clones, not every one. Here the sample spans fewer than 300,000 clones, just under 90% being singletons. The specimen sequenced was peripheral blood. All receptors derive from a woman aged 45-65 years with COVID-19, enrolled during active disease.

The chain uses TRBV7-5 and TRBJ2-7; the D call in the table, TRBD2, was not verified against the DNA. TRBV7-5 is an annotated pseudogene. This CDR3 is built from 15 residues. DNA for the CDR3: TGTGTCAGAAGGTTTAGCGGGAGGGCCGGCGGAGAGCAGTACTTC. It specifies CVRRFSGRAGGEQYF.

The chain carries TRBV19 and TRBJ2-7; 8 nucleotides align to TRBD1. The J segment lost 4 bases and the V segment lost 0 bases, leaving 5 bases of the junction unmatched. Germline lookup yields CDR1 LNHDA and CDR2 SQIVND (reference sequence). The CDR3 contains 15 residues. CDR3: CASSIEAGGRYEQYF. In nucleotides, the CDR3 is TGTGCCAGTAGTATAGAGGCAGGGGGCAGGTACGAGCAGTACTTC. Full variable domain (outside the CDR3, taken from reference TRBV19 and TRBJ2-7): DGGITQSPKYLFRKEGQNVTLSCEQNLNHDAMYWYRQDPGQGLRLIYYSQIVNDFQKGDIAEGYSVSREKKESFPLTVTSAQKNPTAFYLCASSIEAGGRYEQYFGPGTRLTVT.

J is TRBJ2-1 and V is TRBV21-1; the DNA was not compared with TRBD2, the D call given in the table. TRBV21-1 counts as a pseudogene. This CDR3 is 13 amino acids long. In DNA form, the CDR3 reads TGTTCCCAAGCGGGAGCCGGATACAATGAGCAGTTCTTC. Translated, it gives CSQAGAGYNEQFF.

The chain employs TRBV19 and TRBJ1-2; perhaps TRBD1 as D (5 bases). CDR3 length: 16 residues. Germline CDR1 LNHDA, CDR2 SQIVND (reference sequence). V gave up 3 bases and J gave up 4 bases, with 18 bases separating them. The CDR3 is CASSIGSRAGLYGYTF. The CDR3 nucleotides are TGTGCCAGTAGTATCGGAAGCCGGGCGGGACTCTATGGCTACACCTTC.

The chain combines TRBV15 with TRBJ2-1, with 7 nucleotides matching TRBD2. The CDR3 is 15 residues long. In germline, CDR1 is LNHNV, CDR2 YYDKDF (reference sequence). V shed 5 bases and J 6 bases; nucleotides not matched to a gene: 10. CDR3: CATSLGLPLLNEQFF. In DNA form, the CDR3 reads TGTGCCACCAGCCTGGGACTACCCTTACTCAATGAGCAGTTCTTC.

V gene TRBV30 combines with J gene TRBJ1-4, with D hard to call. The germline CDR1 and CDR2 sequences are GTSNPN and SVGIG (reference sequence). The CDR3 loop spans 13 amino acids. The V end lost 4 bases, the J end lost 6 bases, and 12 bases lay between the germline ends. Here the CDR3 DNA reads TGTGCCTGGATGGCCCTCCCTTATGAAAAACTGTTTTTT. This encodes CAWMALPYEKLFF.

This rearrangement joins TRBV9 to TRBJ2-3, with 13 bases fitting TRBD2. V lost 4 bases and J lost 6; bases outside the gene matches: 5. The CDR3 has 15 amino acids. Germline V lookup: CDR1 SGDLS, CDR2 YYNGEE. CDR3 DNA: TGTGCCAGCAGCTGGACTAGCGGGAGAGGGGATACGCAGTATTTT. Protein sequence: CASSWTSGRGDTQYF.

The V gene is TRBV30, the J gene TRBJ2-7; D is perhaps TRBD1 (8 bases). The ends were cut back, 2 bases at V and 6 bases at J, with 17 bases in the middle. The CDR3 consists of 14 residues. CDR1 is GTSNPN, CDR2 SVGIG, per germline (reference sequence). The CDR3 reads CAWSLLATGAEQYF. The DNA of the CDR3 is TGTGCCTGGAGTTTACTAGCGACAGGGGCCGAGCAGTACTTC.

The J gene is TRBJ1-1, the V gene TRBV18; D is unclear. With 6 bases removed from V and 1 base from J, the gap between germline ends came to 12 bases. Germline CDR1 reads KGHSH; CDR2 reads LQKENI. The CDR3 has 14 amino acids. As DNA, the CDR3 is TGTGCCAGCTCGCTCCGGTCTAGGAACACTGAAGCTTTCTTT. This encodes CASSLRSRNTEAFF.

The V call is TRBV7-8, the J call TRBJ1-5, with a weak D call TRBD1 (6 bases). The CDR3 consists of 16 residues. V was shortened by 5 bases and J by 1 base, with 15 bases between the two germline ends. CDR1 SGHVS and CDR2 FQNEAQ come from the germline V gene. CDR3 loop: CASSPQGRGSNQPQHF. As DNA, the CDR3 is TGTGCCAGCAGCCCTCAGGGGCGAGGGAGCAATCAGCCCCAGCATTTT.

The chain combines TRBV5-1 with TRBJ2-1; D possibly corresponds to TRBD2 (5 bases). This CDR3 has 14 amino acids. CDR1 is SGHRS, CDR2 YFSETQ, per germline. Deletions cut 6 bases from V and 4 bases from J, with 14 bases between. In DNA form, the CDR3 reads TGCGCCAGCACCCGGGAAGGTCAGTACAATGAGCAGTTCTTC. Protein sequence: CASTREGQYNEQFF.

The rearrangement joins TRBV12-3 or TRBV12-4 to TRBJ1-2; possibly TRBD1 for D (6 bases). This CDR3 has 12 residues. V was cut by 3 bases and J by 6 bases, with 8 bases left in between. The CDR3 bases are TGTGCCAGCAGTTTCGCAGGGGATGGCTACACCTTC. Protein product: CASSFAGDGYTF.

This clone was detected only once. This chain uses TRBV19 with TRBJ2-7, with TRBD1 matching over 9 bases. The CDR3 covers 15 residues. Trimming took 3 bases from V and 0 from J; bases not matched to a gene: 3. Germline V gene data show CDR1 as LNHDA and CDR2 as SQIVND (reference sequence). The CDR3 sequence: CASSMEDRGSYEQYF. The CDR3 DNA is TGTGCCAGTAGTATGGAGGACAGGGGCTCCTACGAGCAGTACTTC.

The chain links TRBV11-3 to TRBJ1-2, with D maybe TRBD1 (6 bases). Looked up from germline, CDR1 is SGHNT and CDR2 is YENEEA. With 5 bases removed from V and 0 bases from J, the gap between germline ends came to 13 bases. This CDR3 is 15 amino acids long. CDR3: CASSPRDKANYGYTF. DNA of the CDR3: TGTGCCAGCAGCCCCCGGGACAAAGCTAACTATGGCTACACCTTC.

The chain couples TRBV6-5 to TRBJ2-5; a weak D match, TRBD2 (5 bases). Looked up from germline, CDR1 is MNHEY and CDR2 is SVGAGI. The V gene lost 6 bases and the J gene lost 4 bases, with 15 bases spanning the gap. The CDR3 is made up of 14 amino acids. The CDR3 nucleotides read TGTGCCAGCAGCGCCGTGGGGAGCATAGAGACCCAGTACTTC. Its translation: CASSAVGSIETQYF.

This clone has more than one count but fewer than ten. V usage is TRBV19 and J usage is TRBJ2-1; D uncertain. Trimming shortened V by 1 base and J by 0 bases, and 10 bases separated the two germline ends. The CDR3 is 16 residues long. CDR1 and CDR2 from the germline V gene are LNHDA and SQIVND (reference sequence). The CDR3 is CASSIGESYSYNEQFF. In nucleotides, the CDR3 is TGTGCCAGTAGTATAGGAGAGTCTTACTCCTACAATGAGCAGTTCTTC.

This chain links TRBV5-6 with TRBJ1-5; D is unresolved. V lost 0 bases, J lost 2 bases, and 3 bases lay in between. The germline V gene encodes CDR1 SGHDT and CDR2 YYEEEE. CDR3 length: 13 amino acids. The CDR3 is CASSLAGNQPQHF. The CDR3 DNA reads TGTGCCAGCAGCTTGGCCGGCAATCAGCCCCAGCATTTT. Variable domain in full (rest from reference TRBV5-6 and TRBJ1-5): DAGVTQSPTHLIKTRGQQVTLRCSPKSGHDTVSWYQQALGQGPQFIFQYYEEEERQRGNFPDRFSGHQFPNYSSELNVNALLLGDSALYLCASSLAGNQPQHFGDGTRLSIL.

This chain links TRBV7-2 with TRBJ1-6; 7 bases are shared with TRBD1. CDR3 length: 15 residues. J gave up 7 bases and V 2 bases, and 5 bases lay outside the gene matches. Per the germline V gene, CDR1 is SGHTA and CDR2 is FQGNSA. This CDR3 reads CASSLLGQTNSPLHF. For the CDR3, the DNA is TGTGCCAGCAGCTTACTGGGACAGACAAATTCACCCCTCCACTTT.

The J gene is TRBJ1-5, the V gene TRBV30, with TRBD1 as a possible D gene (5 bases). The CDR3 is 14 residues long. In germline, CDR1 is GTSNPN, CDR2 SVGIG (reference sequence). V was pared by 3 bases and J by 8 bases, with 17 bases between. The CDR3 here is CAWRGGRGLEPQHF. CDR3 sequence (DNA): TGTGCCTGGAGGGGGGGAAGGGGCCTAGAGCCCCAGCATTTT.

The V call is TRBV4-1, the J call TRBJ2-1; TRBD2 aligns across 11 bases. J was trimmed by 7 bases and V by 4 bases; bases with no gene match: 12. Germline CDR1 and CDR2: MGHRA and YSYEKL. The CDR3 extends over 17 amino acids. Here the CDR3 reads CASSPYSTSGTGNEQFF. CDR3 nucleotides: TGCGCCAGCAGCCCCTATTCGACTAGCGGGACGGGGAATGAGCAGTTCTTC.

V usage is TRBV11-1 and J usage is TRBJ2-5; possibly TRBD2 for D (6 bases). This CDR3 is 15 amino acids long. V lost 4 bases and J lost 5, with 17 bases in between. CDR1 and CDR2 from the germline V gene are SGHAT and FQDESV (reference sequence). The CDR3 bases are TGTGCCAGCAGCTGGGGAGGAGCATACCTGGAGACCCAGTACTTC. Translated: CASSWGGAYLETQYF.

The chain uses TRBV19 and TRBJ2-4, with 7 bases lining up with TRBD1. After removal of 5 bases from V and 0 bases from J, the junction contained 10 bases not matched to a gene. The CDR3 length is 17 residues. Germline CDR1 and CDR2: LNHDA and SQIVND (reference sequence). The CDR3 sequence is CASSAGTANIAKNIQYF. CDR3 nucleotide sequence: TGTGCCAGTAGTGCAGGGACAGCAAATATAGCCAAAAACATTCAGTACTTC. Variable domain in full (rest from reference TRBV19 and TRBJ2-4): DGGITQSPKYLFRKEGQNVTLSCEQNLNHDAMYWYRQDPGQGLRLIYYSQIVNDFQKGDIAEGYSVSREKKESFPLTVTSAQKNPTAFYLCASSAGTANIAKNIQYFGAGTRLSVL.